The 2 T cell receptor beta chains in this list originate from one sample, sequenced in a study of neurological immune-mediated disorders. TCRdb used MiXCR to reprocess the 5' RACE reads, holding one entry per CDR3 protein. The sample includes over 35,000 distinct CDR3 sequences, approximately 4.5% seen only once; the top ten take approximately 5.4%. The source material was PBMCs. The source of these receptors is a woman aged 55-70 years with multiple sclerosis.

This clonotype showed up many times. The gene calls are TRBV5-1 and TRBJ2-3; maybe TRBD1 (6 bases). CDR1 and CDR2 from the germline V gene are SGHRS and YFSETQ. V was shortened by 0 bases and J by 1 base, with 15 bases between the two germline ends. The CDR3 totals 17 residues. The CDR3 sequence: CASSLALGQSGTDTQYF. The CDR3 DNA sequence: TGCGCCAGCAGCTTGGCGTTAGGACAGTCAGGCACAGATACGCAGTATTTT.

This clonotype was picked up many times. The CDR3 loop reads CASVRLLDPRTEAFF. The CDR3 DNA is TGTGCCAGCGTCAGGCTGTTGGACCCTAGGACTGAAGCTTTCTTT. The rearrangement uses TRBV6-2 or TRBV6-3 and TRBJ1-1; no definite D call. Germline CDR1 and CDR2: MNHEY and SVGEGT. Trimming took 8 bases from V and 5 from J, leaving 21 bases between them. The CDR3 contains 15 residues.